Detailed here is one T cell receptor beta chain. This clone showed up just a few times. This receptor's antigen is unknown. No base-level quality is on record; no much larger clone is a single base apart. Sequences MDHEN (CDR1) and SYDVKM (CDR2) are obtained from the germline V gene. From cysteine to phenylalanine, the CDR3 is 14 amino acids long. CDR3 DNA only is kept here, 42 bases in frame from base 1. From V the trimming removes 6 bases and from J it removes 6 bases, while the gene matches leave 7 bases of the junction unaccounted for. These data originate in a study of identifying expanded T cells in peripheral blood (dated by TCRdb to about 2019). Broadly, across the study: Technical replicates were generated by sequencing separate aliquots of the same genomic DNA pool, with four replicates compared pairwise.

TCRbeta CDR3 regions were profiled with the immunoSEQ Assay using bias-controlled multiplex PCR amplification of genomic DNA. The paper's data handling went like this. The absolute abundance of each unique TCRbeta CDR3 region was quantified after sequences were collapsed and filtered. Differential abundance was assessed using a binomial (Fisher-equivalent) model and a beta-binomial model in which time-dependent variance fitted from healthy donors was added. Clones with fewer than 5 combined templates were removed, and differential abundance was called for clones with a Benjamini-Hochberg FDR below 0.01. Beta-binomial variance was modeled as a function of total template count across the two samples using the form v = (b*log(k)+a)^2. Imported from immuneACCESS, the table was reduced by TCRdb to in-frame sequences with V and J called. These copies leave out some clones; in studies compared against another copy, an unresolved V gene accounts for under half, and the cause of the remainder is not known. V and J calls and clone size are as listed in that table; D and trimming were resolved from the DNA. In this sample the table shows some 100,000 clones, about nine tenths of which occur a single time. The ten largest clones represent more than 6.5% of the sample.

During the collection period, no immune events, such as infections, were documented for the healthy donors. Time-dependent variance in a beta-binomial model of T-cell clone differential abundance was calibrated using healthy-donor blood repertoires as a training cohort. The training cohort comprised ten or so healthy donors, 3 female and 7 male. On average the donors were around 45 years old, and their ages spanned roughly 25 to 70 years. Obtained from a commercial supplier, whole blood was collected from each healthy donor at three time points set about 2 weeks apart. For immunosequencing, genomic DNA was extracted from unsorted whole blood. Study-level results and caveats: The binomial model flagged 0.9 to 1.5 differentially abundant clones between technical replicates, compared with roughly 15 over about 2 weeks and approximately 20 over around 4 weeks. Across all healthy donors, variance in clone template counts between approximately 2-week samples was found to increase significantly with total template count. The authors expected that over much longer intervals, such as months to years, biological variance in healthy repertoires might increase even further. Across all healthy-donor time intervals, the beta-binomial model significantly lowered both the number of clones called differentially abundant and the false-positive rate.

This receptor was taken from a person aged 18 to 69 in good health. The chain is made from TRBV28 and TRBJ1-5, with 8 middle bases fitting TRBD1. The sequencing input was blood. Read as DNA, the sequence is TGTGCCAGCAGACGCGGGACAGGTGGTCAGCCCCAGCATTTT. Translated, this is CASRRGTGGQPQHF. The CDR3, completed at both ends by the reference TRBV28 and TRBJ1-5 genes, gives the full variable domain DVKVTQSSRYLVKRTGEKVFLECVQDMDHENMFWYRQDPGLGLRLIYFSYDVKMKEKGDIPEGYSVSREKKERFSLILESASTNQTSMYLCASRRGTGGQPQHFGDGTRLSIL.